This T cell receptor beta chain was found in a study of T-cell reconstitution after alpha-beta-depleted transplantation in children. This CDR3 contains 17 residues. V lost 3 bases and J lost 7; bases outside the gene matches: 17. Germline values: CDR1 SQVTM, CDR2 ANQGSEA. TCRbeta library construction was performed incorporating unique molecular identifiers. A single record per CDR3 protein comes from TCRdb applying MiXCR to the PCR reads. This sample carries around 340,000 distinct CDR3 sequences, 13% of them seen once, and the ten largest clones take approximately 4.2%. This clonotype appeared many times.

This clonotype was obtained from a human donor who donated a stem cell graft to a child with Fanconi anemia. Sequencing used PBMCs, obtained from the stem cell graft. The chain carries TRBV29-1 and TRBJ2-1; TRBD1 matches at 8 bases. The CDR3 DNA is TGCAGCGTTGATAAAACCTACCCTGGACAGGGAGGTAATGAGCAGTTCTTC. Protein sequence: CSVDKTYPGQGGNEQFF.